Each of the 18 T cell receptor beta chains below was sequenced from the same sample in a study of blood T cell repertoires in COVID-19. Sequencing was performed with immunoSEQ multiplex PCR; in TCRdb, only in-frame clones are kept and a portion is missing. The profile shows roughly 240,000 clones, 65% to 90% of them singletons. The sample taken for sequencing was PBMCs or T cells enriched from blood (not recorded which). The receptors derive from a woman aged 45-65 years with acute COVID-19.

Here the CDR3 DNA reads TGTGCCAGCAGCTTAAGGCCACCCGATGGGAACACTGAAGCTTTCTTT. It is translated as CASSLRPPDGNTEAFF. This sequence joins TRBV7-3 and TRBJ1-1; D is unclear. V was shortened by 1 base and J by 1 base, with 13 bases between the two germline ends. Germline CDR1 reads SGHTA; CDR2 reads FQGTGA. CDR3 length: 16 amino acids.

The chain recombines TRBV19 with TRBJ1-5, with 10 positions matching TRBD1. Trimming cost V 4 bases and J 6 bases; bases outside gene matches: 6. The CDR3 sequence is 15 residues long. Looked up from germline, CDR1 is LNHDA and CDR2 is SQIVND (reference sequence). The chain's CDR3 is CASSTGTGVSQPQHF. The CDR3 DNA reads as TGTGCCAGTAGTACGGGGACAGGGGTGAGTCAGCCCCAGCATTTT.

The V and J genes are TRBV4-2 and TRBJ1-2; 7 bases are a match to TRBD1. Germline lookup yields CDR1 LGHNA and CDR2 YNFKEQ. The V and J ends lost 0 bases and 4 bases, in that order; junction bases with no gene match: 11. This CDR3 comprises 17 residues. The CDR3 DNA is TGTGCCAGCAGCCAAGATTTACGACAGGGCGTTCCCTATGGCTACACCTTC. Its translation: CASSQDLRQGVPYGYTF.

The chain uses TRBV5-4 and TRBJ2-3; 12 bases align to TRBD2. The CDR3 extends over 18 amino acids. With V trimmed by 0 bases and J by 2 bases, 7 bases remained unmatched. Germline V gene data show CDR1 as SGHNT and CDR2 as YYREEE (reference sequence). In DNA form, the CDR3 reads TGTGCCAGCAGCTTGGTCGGCGGACTAGCGGGGTACACAGATACGCAGTATTTT. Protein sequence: CASSLVGGLAGYTDTQYF. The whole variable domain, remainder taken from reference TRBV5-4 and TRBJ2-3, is ETGVTQSPTHLIKTRGQQVTLRCSSQSGHNTVSWYQQALGQGPQFIFQYYREEENGRGNFPPRFSGLQFPNYSSELNVNALELDDSALYLCASSLVGGLAGYTDTQYFGPGTRLTVL.

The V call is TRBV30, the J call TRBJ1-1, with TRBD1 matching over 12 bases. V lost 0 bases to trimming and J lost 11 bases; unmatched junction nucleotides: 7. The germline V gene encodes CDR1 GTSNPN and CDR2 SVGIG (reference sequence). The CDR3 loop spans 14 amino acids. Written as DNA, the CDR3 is TGTGCCTGGAGTGTGAAGGGGACAGGGGGCGTCGCTTTCTTT. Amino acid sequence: CAWSVKGTGGVAFF.

The CDR3 loop reads CASSLVNRNSPLHF. Here the CDR3 DNA reads TGTGCCAGCAGCTTGGTGAACAGAAATTCACCCCTCCACTTT. The V gene is TRBV7-2, the J gene TRBJ1-6; no firm D call. Germline lookup yields CDR1 SGHTA and CDR2 FQGNSA. Trimming pared 3 bases from V and 7 bases from J, leaving 10 bases between. This CDR3 is built from 14 residues.

The CDR3 here is CASTLSGGFQETQYF. In DNA, the CDR3 is TGTGCCAGCACCCTTAGCGGGGGCTTCCAAGAGACCCAGTACTTC. The chain carries TRBV7-9 and TRBJ2-5; TRBD2 agrees at 9 bases. The germline gives CDR1 SEHNR, CDR2 FQNEAQ (reference sequence). This CDR3 is built from 15 residues. Germline trimming cut 7 bases from V and 1 base from J; bases unmatched to any gene: 7.

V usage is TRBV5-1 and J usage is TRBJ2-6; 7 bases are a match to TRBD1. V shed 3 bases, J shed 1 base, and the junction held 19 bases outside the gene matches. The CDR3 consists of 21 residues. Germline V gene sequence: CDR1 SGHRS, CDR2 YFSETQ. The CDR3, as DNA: TGCGCCAGCAGCTACGGACAGGCCGCATACCAGAGGGGGTCTGGGGCCAACGTCCTGACTTTC. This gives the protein CASSYGQAAYQRGSGANVLTF.

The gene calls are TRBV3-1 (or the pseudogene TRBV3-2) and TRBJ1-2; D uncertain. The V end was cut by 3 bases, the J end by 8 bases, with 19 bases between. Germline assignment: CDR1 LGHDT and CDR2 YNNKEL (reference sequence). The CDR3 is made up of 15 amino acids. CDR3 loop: CASSHLARLSGGYTF. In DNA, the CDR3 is TGTGCCAGCAGCCACCTTGCCCGGCTATCGGGGGGCTACACCTTC.

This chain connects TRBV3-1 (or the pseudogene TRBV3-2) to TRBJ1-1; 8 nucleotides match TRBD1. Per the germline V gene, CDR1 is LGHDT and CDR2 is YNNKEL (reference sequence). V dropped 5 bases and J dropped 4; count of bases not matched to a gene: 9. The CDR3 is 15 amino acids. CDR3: CASSTRQGLGTEAFF. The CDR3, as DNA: TGTGCCAGCAGCACTCGACAGGGGTTGGGCACTGAAGCTTTCTTT.

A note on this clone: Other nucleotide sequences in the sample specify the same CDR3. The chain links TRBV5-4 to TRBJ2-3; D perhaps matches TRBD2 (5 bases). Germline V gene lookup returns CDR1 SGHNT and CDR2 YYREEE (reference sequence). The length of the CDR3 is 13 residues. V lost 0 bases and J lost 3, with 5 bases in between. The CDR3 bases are TGTGCCAGCAGCTTGGCGGGAACAGATACGCAGTATTTT. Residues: CASSLAGTDTQYF. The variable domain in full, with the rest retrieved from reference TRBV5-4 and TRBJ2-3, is ETGVTQSPTHLIKTRGQQVTLRCSSQSGHNTVSWYQQALGQGPQFIFQYYREEENGRGNFPPRFSGLQFPNYSSELNVNALELDDSALYLCASSLAGTDTQYFGPGTRLTVL.

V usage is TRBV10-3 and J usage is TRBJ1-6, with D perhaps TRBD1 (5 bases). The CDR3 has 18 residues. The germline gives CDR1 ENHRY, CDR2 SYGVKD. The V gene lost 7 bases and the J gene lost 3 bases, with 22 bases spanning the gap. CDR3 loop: CAIKKGGEGGSYNSPLHF. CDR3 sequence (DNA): TGTGCCATCAAGAAAGGAGGGGAGGGAGGAAGCTATAATTCACCCCTCCACTTT.

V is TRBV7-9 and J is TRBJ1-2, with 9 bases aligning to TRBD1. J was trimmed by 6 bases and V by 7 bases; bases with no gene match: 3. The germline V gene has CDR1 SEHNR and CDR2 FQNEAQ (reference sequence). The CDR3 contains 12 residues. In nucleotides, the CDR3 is TGTGCCAGCACTACAGGGGGCAATGGCTACACCTTC. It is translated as CASTTGGNGYTF.

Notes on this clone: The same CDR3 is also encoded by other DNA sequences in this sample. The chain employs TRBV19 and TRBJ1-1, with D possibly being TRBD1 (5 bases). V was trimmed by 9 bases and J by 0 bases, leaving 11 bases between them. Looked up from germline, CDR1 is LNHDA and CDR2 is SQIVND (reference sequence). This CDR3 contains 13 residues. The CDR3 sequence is CASSTGLNTEAFF. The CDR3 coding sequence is TGTGCCAGCTCAACAGGACTGAACACTGAAGCTTTCTTT.

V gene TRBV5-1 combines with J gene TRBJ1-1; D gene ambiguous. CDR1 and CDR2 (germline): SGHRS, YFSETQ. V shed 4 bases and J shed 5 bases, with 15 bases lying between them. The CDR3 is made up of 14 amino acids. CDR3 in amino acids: CASSAAPNWTEAFF. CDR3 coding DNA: TGCGCCAGCAGCGCGGCCCCGAATTGGACTGAAGCTTTCTTT. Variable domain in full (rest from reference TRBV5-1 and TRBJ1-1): KAGVTQTPRYLIKTRGQQVTLSCSPISGHRSVSWYQQTPGQGLQFLFEYFSETQRNKGNFPGRFSGRQFSNSRSEMNVSTLELGDSALYLCASSAAPNWTEAFFGQGTRLTVV.

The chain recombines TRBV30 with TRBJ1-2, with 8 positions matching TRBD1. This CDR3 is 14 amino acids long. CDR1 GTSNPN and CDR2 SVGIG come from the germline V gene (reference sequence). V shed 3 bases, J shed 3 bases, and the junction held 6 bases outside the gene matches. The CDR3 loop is CAWREQGGYYGYTF. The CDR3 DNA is TGTGCCTGGAGAGAACAGGGGGGTTACTATGGCTACACCTTC. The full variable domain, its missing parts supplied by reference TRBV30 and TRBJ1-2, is SQTIHQWPATLVQPVGSPLSLECTVEGTSNPNLYWYRQAAGRGLQLLFYSVGIGQISSEVPQNLSASRPQDRQFILSSKKLLLSDSGFYLCAWREQGGYYGYTFGSGTRLTVV.

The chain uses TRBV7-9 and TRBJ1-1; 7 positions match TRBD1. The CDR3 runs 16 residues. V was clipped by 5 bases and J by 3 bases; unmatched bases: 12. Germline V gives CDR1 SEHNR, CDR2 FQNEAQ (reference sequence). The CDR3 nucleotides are TGTGCCAGCAGCCCGTCGACAGGGTGGAGTTACACTGAAGCTTTCTTT. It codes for CASSPSTGWSYTEAFF.

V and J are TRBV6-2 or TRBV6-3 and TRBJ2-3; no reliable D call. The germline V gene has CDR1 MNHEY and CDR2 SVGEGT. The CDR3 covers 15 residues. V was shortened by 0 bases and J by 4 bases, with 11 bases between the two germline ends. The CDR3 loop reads CASSYSSSGSDTQYF. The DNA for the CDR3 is TGTGCCAGCAGTTACTCGAGCTCGGGTTCAGATACGCAGTATTTT.